The sequence of this T cell receptor beta chain was determined in a study of cytomegalovirus exposure and HLA in healthy donors. Background on the study: In a previous analysis, 100 million to 140 million unique TCR beta sequences were found from some 200 million T cells. Findings and caveats of the study: A later examination showed that TCR association rates differed by HLA locus, with DRB1 most and HLA-C fewest. Analysis performed later found 16,951 TCR beta sequences associated with HLA alleles at 0.05 false discovery rate.

In regard to this clone: Antigen unknown.

The PCR contained 60 Vbeta and 13 Jbeta primers. Some clones are missing from TCRdb's copy, which holds only in-frame ones; the method was immunoSEQ multiplex PCR. The sample holds more than 95,000 clones, approximately 78% seen once. This CDR3 has 15 residues. V was shortened by 3 bases and J by 4 bases, with 12 bases between the two germline ends. CDR1 and CDR2 from the germline V gene are SGHAT and FQNNGV. Sequenced sample: PBMCs. The chain uses TRBV11-2 and TRBJ1-4; TRBD1 might be the D (5 bases). This clonotype was obtained from a woman aged 35 to 49 in good health and CMV-seronegative. The CDR3 here is CASSLVGGSNEKLFF. For the CDR3, the DNA is TGTGCCAGCAGCTTGGTTGGGGGGAGTAATGAAAAACTGTTTTTT.